A selection of T cell receptor beta chains follows, all from one sample in a study of blood T cells in healthy people across ages. TCRdb fed the 5' RACE reads into MiXCR, producing one record per CDR3 protein. Here the sample spans roughly 1.9 million distinct CDR3 sequences, 30% to 40% being singletons. Sequencing input: blood. Receptors originate from a human donor in good health. CDR3s include the opening cysteine and the closing phenylalanine or tryptophan. The D gene is left open where the match is weak. Only part of the rows carry a size: once, few, many, or a class if the clone is expanded.

size	V	J	D	CDR3	DNA
.	TRBV11-3	TRBJ2-7	TRBD2	CASSPGLAGGDSYEQYF	TGTGCCAGCAGCCCCGGACTAGCGGGGGGCGACTCCTACGAGCAGTACTTC
few	TRBV5-1	TRBJ1-5	.	CASSLFGEGPQPQHF	TGCGCCAGCAGCTTGTTTGGGGAAGGCCCACAGCCCCAGCATTTT
.	TRBV12-3/TRBV12-4	TRBJ2-3	.	CASSSHGVQTQYF	TGTGCCAGCAGTTCCCACGGAGTCCAAACGCAGTATTTT
many	TRBV6-2/TRBV6-3	TRBJ1-6	.	CASSYGGSNSPLHF	TGTGCCAGCAGTTACGGGGGTAGTAATTCACCCCTCCACTTT
.	TRBV4-3	TRBJ2-7	.	CASSQDGTDHPNDEQYF	TGCGCCAGCAGCCAAGATGGGACCGACCATCCCAATGACGAGCAGTACTTC
few	TRBV12-3/TRBV12-4	TRBJ1-2	TRBD1	CASSNAQGARGYTF	TGTGCCAGCAGTAACGCACAGGGGGCGCGGGGCTACACCTTC
.	TRBV20-1	TRBJ1-2	.	CSARTKYGYTF	TGCAGTGCTAGAACAAAGTATGGCTACACCTTC
.	TRBV5-1	TRBJ2-5	.	CASSWGNPQETQYF	TGCGCCAGCAGTTGGGGGAATCCCCAAGAGACCCAGTACTTC
many	TRBV5-1	TRBJ1-5	.	CASSLAAGNQPQHF	TGCGCCAGCAGCCTCGCGGCGGGAAACCAGCCCCAGCATTTT
.	TRBV7-3	TRBJ2-5	.	CASSLHHQETQYF	TGTGCCAGCAGCTTACACCACCAAGAGACCCAGTACTTC
.	TRBV3-1	TRBJ2-7	.	CASSQGSNPYEQYF	TGTGCCAGCAGCCAGGGGTCTAATCCCTACGAGCAGTACTTC
.	TRBV5-1	TRBJ2-7	TRBD1	CASSSNRGLSCEQYF	TGCGCCAGCAGCTCCAACAGGGGTCTCTCCTGCGAGCAGTACTTC
.	TRBV7-2	TRBJ2-7	TRBD2	CASSPGTSGGFNEQYF	TGTGCCAGCAGCCCCGGGACTAGCGGGGGATTCAACGAGCAGTACTTC
few	TRBV29-1	TRBJ2-7	.	CSVGGTEDGYEQYF	TGCAGCGTTGGGGGAACTGAGGACGGCTACGAGCAGTACTTC
few	TRBV4-2	TRBJ2-1	.	CASSKQGNGQFF	TGTGCCAGCAGCAAGCAAGGGAATGGGCAGTTCTTC
.	TRBV19	TRBJ2-7	TRBD1	CTTTPGQFTYEQYF	TGTACCACTACCCCGGGACAGTTTACCTACGAGCAGTACTTC
.	TRBV6-5	TRBJ2-2	.	CASTKLDRYTGELFF	TGTGCCAGCACCAAACTAGACCGATACACCGGGGAGCTGTTTTTT
few	TRBV7-8	TRBJ1-2	.	CASSLEGSVSAGYTF	TGTGCCAGCAGCTTAGAGGGGTCGGTTTCTGCTGGCTACACCTTC
.	TRBV4-3	TRBJ2-7	TRBD1	CASSQGDRGRDEQYF	TGCGCCAGCAGCCAAGGGGACAGGGGGAGGGACGAGCAGTACTTC
.	TRBV4-3	TRBJ2-4	TRBD1	CASSLEDRPENIQYF	TGCGCCAGCAGCCTAGAGGACAGGCCGGAGAACATTCAGTACTTC
.	TRBV6-7	TRBJ2-7	TRBD1	CASSHLPGTGGHEQYF	TGTGCCAGCAGTCACCTTCCCGGGACAGGGGGCCACGAGCAGTACTTC
.	TRBV11-2	TRBJ1-2	.	CASSLFIASRGNYGYTF	TGTGCCAGCAGCTTATTCATTGCAAGTAGGGGAAACTATGGCTACACCTTC
.	TRBV10-3	TRBJ2-3	TRBD2	CATRDYPTATDTQYF	TGTGCCACGAGGGACTACCCTACCGCCACAGATACGCAGTATTTT
few	TRBV4-3	TRBJ2-3	TRBD1	CASSQEEDRGEVDTQYF	TGCGCCAGCAGCCAAGAAGAAGACAGGGGAGAGGTCGATACGCAGTATTTT
.	TRBV29-1	TRBJ2-1	.	CSGRTGCDEQFF	TGCAGCGGTCGAACAGGGTGCGATGAGCAGTTCTTC
few	TRBV27	TRBJ2-1	.	CASSLAPGRGNEQFF	TGTGCCAGCAGTTTAGCTCCAGGGCGGGGAAATGAGCAGTTCTTC
few	TRBV24-1	TRBJ2-5	.	CATSDFQETQYF	TGTGCCACCAGTGATTTCCAAGAGACCCAGTACTTC
.	TRBV10-3	TRBJ2-3	TRBD1	CAISESTRGPDTQYF	TGTGCCATCAGTGAGTCAACCAGGGGGCCAGATACGCAGTATTTT
.	TRBV28	TRBJ2-1	.	CASSIREDYNEQFF	TGTGCCAGCAGTATAAGAGAGGACTACAATGAGCAGTTCTTC